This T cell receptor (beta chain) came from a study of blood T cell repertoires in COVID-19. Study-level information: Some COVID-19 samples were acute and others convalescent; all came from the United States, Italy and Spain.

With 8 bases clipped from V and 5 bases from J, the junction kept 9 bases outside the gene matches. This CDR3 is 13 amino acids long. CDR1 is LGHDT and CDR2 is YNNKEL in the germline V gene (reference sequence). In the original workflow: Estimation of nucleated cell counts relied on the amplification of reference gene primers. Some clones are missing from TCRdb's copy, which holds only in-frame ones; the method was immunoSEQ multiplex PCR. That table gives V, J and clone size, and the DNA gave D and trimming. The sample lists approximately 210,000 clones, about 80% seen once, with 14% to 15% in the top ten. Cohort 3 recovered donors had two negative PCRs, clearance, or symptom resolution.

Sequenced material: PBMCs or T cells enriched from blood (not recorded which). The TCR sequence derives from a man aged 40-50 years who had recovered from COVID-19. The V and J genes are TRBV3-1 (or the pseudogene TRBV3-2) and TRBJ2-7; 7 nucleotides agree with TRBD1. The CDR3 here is CASGRQGWDEQYF. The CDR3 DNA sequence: TGTGCCAGCGGCCGACAGGGCTGGGACGAGCAGTACTTC.